This record concerns one T cell receptor beta chain sequence. Its antigen is still unknown. No base qualities exist here, and no much larger clone lies one base off it. To prepare the library, the immunoSEQ multiplex PCR assay was applied. High-throughput TCR-beta CDR3 sequencing of genomic DNA from most patients was performed by Adaptive Biotechnologies. The study's own analysis went as follows. Adaptive's ImmunoSEQ software was the source of the TCR sequencing data for 18 patients, while a few other patients were processed with MiXCR and VDJtools. CDR3 nucleotide sequences shared by donor and recipient were removed because the origin of these sequences could not be assigned. Alloreactive clones required at least 2-fold expansion over unstimulated cells and minimum CFSE-low frequency of 0.002% (template counts) or 0.001% (read counts). Clones detected in sequenced pre-transplant spleen, lymph node, or MLR CFSE-low populations of the donor or recipient were defined as mappable. The cumulative frequency of alloreactive clones was calculated as a percentage of all sequences, weighted by copy number. The immuneACCESS repertoire file appears here via TCRdb, limited to in-frame rearrangements. These files lack a portion of the clones; in checked studies, under half of the deficit traces to unresolved V genes, and the cause of the others is not known. The DNA gave D and trimming, while V, J and clone size come from that table. A total of tens of thousands of clones appear in this sample, around 96% of them only once. The ten largest clones add up to roughly 1.5% of the sample.

In the first month after transplant, blood samples were collected up to 4 times, and after that at least monthly when available. These data come from a study of graft-versus-host responses after intestinal transplantation (TCRdb year 2021). With regard to the full study: The transplants that recipients received were multivisceral, liver-intestinal, or isolated intestinal. Every recipient was given anti-thymocyte globulin induction, then maintenance tacrolimus and steroids for 3 to 4 years. Bulk TCR-beta CDR3 sequencing was used to track graft-versus-host and host-versus-graft alloreactive T cell clones in the graft, circulation and bone marrow after intestinal transplantation. To identify alloreactive clones, pre-transplant mixed lymphocyte reaction products were sequenced and then compared with unstimulated pre-transplant donor and recipient T cells. The cohort enrolled some 23 intestinal transplant recipients including one retransplant, and a few patients lacking pretransplant specimens were excluded. A peak of at least 4% donor T cells among recipient peripheral blood mononuclear cells was the definition used for donor T cell macrochimerism. Samples from a few later patients were sequenced in-house on an Illumina MiSeq with MiXCR processing rather than by the commercial service.

What the work shows at the level of the full study, not this receptor alone: High GvH to HvG T cell clonal ratios were observed in the allografts of patients with donor T cell macrochimerism. The conclusions were limited by the relatively low number and heterogeneity of the intestinal transplant patients. Peak levels of circulating GvH clones were associated with declines in HvG clones early after transplant. GvH clones turned up in recipient bone marrow, with some appearing earlier in ileal mucosa or blood, a pattern consistent with an intestinal mucosal origin.

The V end loses 5 bases and the J end loses 3 bases, and a stretch of 7 bases separates them. From the germline V gene, CDR1 is MNHEY and CDR2 is SVGAGI. Its CDR3 holds 12 amino acids, cysteine through phenylalanine. The read is trimmed to its CDR3 DNA, 36 bases read in frame from base 1. The sequence was collected from a human patient who received an intestinal transplant, so some T cells may come from the graft donor. The rearrangement joined TRBV6-5 to TRBJ1-2; the D gene cannot be resolved reliably. The specimen was PBMCs, collected approximately 350 days after intestinal transplant. The bases are TGTGCCAGCAGTGTCCGGGACTATGGCTACACCTTC. It specifies CASSVRDYGYTF.